Shown below are 24 T cell receptor beta chains from a single sample sequenced in a study of lymphopenia after photon versus proton radiotherapy. Produced via immunoSEQ multiplex PCR; TCRdb's table is partial and in-frame only. The sample carries around 42,000 clones, approximately 83% recorded once. The sequences come from peripheral blood, collected from a patient treated with photon-based radiotherapy. The receptors stem from a man aged 35 to 55 with gastric cancer.

The genes are TRBV6-1 and TRBJ1-3; the match to TRBD1 covers 7 bases. The CDR3 extends over 14 amino acids. Per the germline V gene, CDR1 is MNHNS and CDR2 is SASEGT. V lost 6 bases, J lost 2 bases, and 4 bases stayed unmatched. CDR3: CASRTGSAGNTIYF. CDR3 nucleotide sequence: TGTGCCAGCAGGACAGGGTCTGCTGGAAACACCATATATTTT.

The chain uses TRBV11-2 and TRBJ2-7; D possibly uses TRBD1 or TRBD2 (5 bases each). The CDR3 runs 15 residues. CDR1 is SGHAT, CDR2 FQNNGV, per germline. V dropped 4 bases and J dropped 0 bases, with 13 bases sitting between them. This chain's CDR3 is CASSSLRDGSYEQYF. CDR3 in DNA: TGTGCCAGCAGCTCTCTACGGGACGGCTCCTACGAGCAGTACTTC. Full variable domain (rest looked up from reference TRBV11-2 and TRBJ2-7): EAGVAQSPRYKIIEKRQSVAFWCNPISGHATLYWYQQILGQGPKLLIQFQNNGVVDDSQLPKDRFSAERLKGVDSTLKIQPAKLEDSAVYLCASSSLRDGSYEQYFGPGTRLTVT.

This clone was detected only a few times. The V gene is TRBV6-1, the J gene TRBJ2-7, with D hard to call. Germline CDR1 reads MNHNS; CDR2 reads SASEGT. The CDR3 totals 14 residues. Trimming removed 1 base at V and 1 base at J, with 8 bases between. CDR3 in amino acids: CASSEDVRSYEQYF. In nucleotides, the CDR3 is TGTGCCAGCAGTGAAGACGTCAGATCCTACGAGCAGTACTTC.

The J gene is TRBJ2-3, the V gene TRBV6-5; 10 positions match TRBD2. The junction had 6 bases not matched to a gene; V was cut back by 6 bases and J by 3 bases. The CDR3 has 15 amino acids. Germline V lookup: CDR1 MNHEY, CDR2 SVGAGI. The CDR3, as DNA: TGTGCCAGCAGCCTAGCGGGGGAAGGGACAGATACGCAGTATTTT. As protein: CASSLAGEGTDTQYF.

The V gene is TRBV30, the J gene TRBJ1-2, with 8 bases that match TRBD1. Germline V gene sequence: CDR1 GTSNPN, CDR2 SVGIG (reference sequence). The CDR3 spans 14 residues. V lost 1 base, J lost 8 bases, and 9 bases stayed unmatched. The CDR3 reads CAWSAGQAHRGYTF. DNA of the CDR3: TGTGCCTGGAGTGCGGGACAGGCCCATCGGGGCTACACCTTC.

This chain connects TRBV4-1 to TRBJ1-1, with D maybe TRBD1 (6 bases). CDR1 and CDR2 (germline): MGHRA, YSYEKL. CDR3 length equals 16 residues. The ends were cut back, 0 bases at V and 0 bases at J, with 11 bases in the middle. The CDR3 nucleotides are TGCGCCAGCAGCCAAGATGTGGGGGCGCTGAACACTGAAGCTTTCTTT. Encoded protein: CASSQDVGALNTEAFF.

This chain links TRBV4-2 with TRBJ1-2; D is unresolved. V lost 1 base, J lost 4 bases, and 7 bases lay in between. CDR3 length: 13 residues. Germline V lookup: CDR1 LGHNA, CDR2 YNFKEQ. CDR3 residues: CASSQVVLYGYTF. The CDR3 coding sequence is TGTGCCAGCAGCCAAGTTGTACTCTATGGCTACACCTTC.

The chain joins TRBV7-2 to TRBJ1-2, with D tentatively TRBD1 (6 bases). The CDR3 extends over 18 amino acids. Trimming stripped 2 bases from V and 2 bases from J, with 21 bases between. CDR1 and CDR2 (germline): SGHTA, FQGNSA. The CDR3 is CASSLLGGAGAGNYGYTF. CDR3 coding DNA: TGTGCCAGCAGCTTATTAGGCGGGGCAGGGGCGGGAAACTATGGCTACACCTTC.

V gene TRBV7-2 combines with J gene TRBJ1-3; no clear D. The CDR3 covers 13 residues. Germline lookup yields CDR1 SGHTA and CDR2 FQGNSA. Deletions cut 1 base from V and 2 bases from J, with 3 bases between. CDR3 sequence (DNA): TGTGCCAGCAGCTTAGGGCCTGGAAACACCATATATTTT. Its translation: CASSLGPGNTIYF.

This sequence joins TRBV20-1 and TRBJ2-5; D gene ambiguous. The V end was cut by 6 bases, the J end by 2 bases, with 7 bases between. Germline CDR1 is DFQATT and CDR2 is SNEGSKA (reference sequence). This CDR3 is built from 11 residues. The CDR3 sequence: CSATSQETQYF. DNA for the CDR3: TGCAGTGCGACTTCGCAAGAGACCCAGTACTTC.

J is TRBJ2-7 and V is TRBV5-1; 15 bases line up with TRBD2. From germline, CDR1 is SGHRS and CDR2 YFSETQ. The J segment lost 7 bases and the V segment lost 0 bases, leaving 2 bases of the junction unmatched. The CDR3 spans 15 residues. Written as DNA, the CDR3 is TGCGCCAGCAGCTTGGATGGGACTAGCGGGAGGGAGCAGTACTTC. It codes for CASSLDGTSGREQYF. Drawing the rest from reference TRBV5-1 and TRBJ2-7, the complete variable domain is KAGVTQTPRYLIKTRGQQVTLSCSPISGHRSVSWYQQTPGQGLQFLFEYFSETQRNKGNFPGRFSGRQFSNSRSEMNVSTLELGDSALYLCASSLDGTSGREQYFGPGTRLTVT.

The chain carries TRBV6-5 and TRBJ2-2, with D perhaps matching TRBD2 (5 bases). V was clipped by 7 bases and J by 4 bases, with 13 bases between them. The CDR3 is 14 residues long. In germline, CDR1 is MNHEY, CDR2 SVGAGI. CDR3: CASMPGILTGELFF. As DNA, the CDR3 is TGTGCCAGCATGCCCGGGATCCTCACCGGGGAGCTGTTTTTT.

The genes are TRBV18 and TRBJ2-1, with 8 bases matching TRBD1. This CDR3 has 14 amino acids. Per germline, CDR1 KGHSH and CDR2 LQKENI. J gave up 3 bases and V 7 bases, and 5 bases lay outside the gene matches. The CDR3: CASYSGTGYNEQFF. The CDR3 DNA follows: TGTGCCAGCTACTCCGGGACAGGCTACAATGAGCAGTTCTTC.

This clone has only one observation. The chain couples TRBV2 to TRBJ1-5; weak D call: TRBD1 (5 bases). V lost 7 bases to trimming and J lost 6 bases, with 16 bases between them. Germline V CDR1 and CDR2: SNHLY, FYNNEI. There are 14 residues in the CDR3. The CDR3 region is CASTKTQGGQPQHF. The CDR3 DNA follows: TGTGCCAGCACCAAAACCCAGGGCGGTCAGCCCCAGCATTTT.

This chain connects TRBV19 to TRBJ2-6; D may be TRBD1 (5 bases). This CDR3 is 15 amino acids long. Looked up from germline, CDR1 is LNHDA and CDR2 is SQIVND (reference sequence). Trimming left V 1 base short and J 3 bases short, with 7 bases between. CDR3 loop: CASSIGRDGANVLTF. In nucleotides, the CDR3 is TGTGCCAGTAGTATAGGCAGGGATGGGGCCAACGTCCTGACTTTC.

This sequence joins TRBV18 and TRBJ1-4; D possibly corresponds to TRBD1 (6 bases). Germline-derived CDR1 and CDR2 are KGHSH and LQKENI. V was clipped by 1 base and J by 5 bases, with 11 bases between them. The CDR3 covers 15 residues. The CDR3 spells CASSPRGAMNEKLFF. In DNA, the CDR3 is TGTGCCAGCTCACCACGGGGGGCCATGAATGAAAAACTGTTTTTT.

In this sample, this clone turned up once. This chain uses TRBV28 with TRBJ1-2; D possibly corresponds to TRBD1 (5 bases). V was shortened by 4 bases and J by 8 bases, with 14 bases between the two germline ends. CDR3 length equals 13 residues. Germline-derived CDR1 and CDR2 are MDHEN and SYDVKM. The DNA for the CDR3 is TGTGCCAGCAGTTATGAGGGGTTTAGGGGCTACACCTTC. This translates into CASSYEGFRGYTF.

The CDR3 spells CASSLEAGGTEAFF. The CDR3 DNA sequence: TGTGCCAGCAGCTTAGAGGCAGGGGGCACTGAAGCTTTCTTT. The chain couples TRBV7-9 to TRBJ1-1; 7 positions agree with TRBD1. Germline V gene data show CDR1 as SEHNR and CDR2 as FQNEAQ (reference sequence). This CDR3 is 14 amino acids long. V was clipped by 1 base and J by 4 bases; unmatched bases: 3.

V usage is TRBV27 and J usage is TRBJ2-7; perhaps TRBD2 as D (6 bases). The V end was cut by 8 bases, the J end by 5 bases, with 34 bases between. Germline V gene data show CDR1 as MNHEY and CDR2 as SMNVEV (reference sequence). CDR3 length: 19 residues. CDR3 in amino acids: CASHPSRNDWRRGHHEQYF. For the CDR3, the DNA is TGTGCCAGCCATCCTAGTCGGAATGACTGGAGGCGGGGTCATCACGAGCAGTACTTC.

The CDR3: CASSEGGYTF. The DNA of the CDR3 is TGTGCCAGCAGTGAGGGGGGCTACACCTTC. The V call is TRBV2, the J call TRBJ1-2; D unclear. Germline V CDR1 and CDR2: SNHLY, FYNNEI. The CDR3 loop spans 10 amino acids. V was pared by 3 bases and J by 8 bases, with 4 bases between.

The rearrangement uses TRBV6-1 and TRBJ1-1; D is unclear. Germline values: CDR1 MNHNS, CDR2 SASEGT. V was shortened by 0 bases and J by 5 bases, with 13 bases between the two germline ends. The CDR3 contains 15 residues. This CDR3 reads CASSEATLPGTEAFF. CDR3 coding DNA: TGTGCCAGCAGTGAAGCGACCCTACCTGGGACTGAAGCTTTCTTT.

This clone has only a few counts. The V call is TRBV7-9, the J call TRBJ2-3; tentatively, D is TRBD2 (6 bases). The CDR3 length is 16 residues. V was cut by 4 bases and J by 3 bases, with 17 bases left in between. Germline CDR1 and CDR2: SEHNR and FQNEAQ (reference sequence). CDR3 in amino acids: CASSSQRRRGTDTQYF. The CDR3 bases are TGTGCCAGCAGCTCCCAGCGGAGGAGGGGTACAGATACGCAGTATTTT.

This clone was seen a handful of times. The chain links TRBV7-9 to TRBJ1-1, with TRBD1 as a possible D gene (5 bases). The ends were cut back, 3 bases at V and 1 base at J, with 6 bases in the middle. This CDR3 is 13 amino acids long. Germline V gives CDR1 SEHNR, CDR2 FQNEAQ (reference sequence). CDR3 coding DNA: TGTGCCAGCAGCTTCGGGGGGAACACTGAAGCTTTCTTT. It translates to CASSFGGNTEAFF.

V and J are TRBV5-4 and TRBJ2-5, with 8 nucleotides matching TRBD2. J gave up 5 bases and V 3 bases, and 6 bases lay outside the gene matches. Germline assignment: CDR1 SGHNT and CDR2 YYREEE (reference sequence). CDR3 length equals 14 residues. The chain's CDR3 is CASSSSGGPETQYF. CDR3 coding DNA: TGTGCCAGCAGCTCCTCGGGAGGGCCGGAGACCCAGTACTTC. The whole variable domain, filled in from reference TRBV5-4 and TRBJ2-5, reads ETGVTQSPTHLIKTRGQQVTLRCSSQSGHNTVSWYQQALGQGPQFIFQYYREEENGRGNFPPRFSGLQFPNYSSELNVNALELDDSALYLCASSSSGGPETQYFGPGTRLLVL.